This entry lists 6 T cell receptor beta chains sequenced from one sample in a study of T cells after yellow fever vaccination. TCRdb reanalysed the 5' RACE reads using MiXCR and keeps one entry per CDR3 protein. The data contain a few hundred thousand distinct CDR3 sequences, about 4% of them seen just once; the ten biggest clones take up about 22%. The sample in question was PBMCs, obtained 5 days after the yellow fever booster vaccination. The origin of the receptors is a man aged 18 to 30 who received the YFV17D yellow fever vaccine.

In DNA, the CDR3 is TGCGCCAGCAGGCCGAGCGGTGGGTTTCCGGTCGATGAGCAGTTCTTC. Translation: CASRPSGGFPVDEQFF. The chain joins TRBV5-1 to TRBJ2-1, with D perhaps matching TRBD2 (5 bases). V was cut by 5 bases and J by 8 bases, with 23 bases left in between. The CDR3 sequence is 16 residues long. CDR1 is SGHRS and CDR2 is YFSETQ in the germline V gene.

Many counts were recorded for this clonotype. J is TRBJ2-5 and V is TRBV7-9; TRBD2 aligns across 10 bases. The V segment lost 1 base and the J segment 2 bases; nucleotides outside the gene matches: 7. Germline assignment: CDR1 SEHNR and CDR2 FQNEAQ (reference sequence). The CDR3 sequence is 17 residues long. The CDR3 sequence is CASSLDVSGGIQETQYF. CDR3 sequence (DNA): TGTGCCAGCAGCTTAGATGTTAGCGGGGGGATACAAGAGACCCAGTACTTC.

The chain has TRBV18 and TRBJ1-1; D is unclear. V shed 3 bases and J shed 1 base, with 6 bases lying between them. Germline V gene sequence: CDR1 KGHSH, CDR2 LQKENI. The CDR3 has 13 amino acids. CDR3 coding DNA: TGTGCCAGCTCACCCTTAGAGAACACTGAAGCTTTCTTT. Amino acids: CASSPLENTEAFF.

This clonotype was seen many times. V and J are TRBV6-6 and TRBJ2-7; 8 nucleotides align to TRBD1. V shed 5 bases and J 5 bases; nucleotides not matched to a gene: 8. The CDR3 has 14 amino acids. The germline CDR1 and CDR2 sequences are MNHNY and SVGAGI (reference sequence). In DNA form, the CDR3 reads TGTGCCAGCAGTCTCCGGACAGGGCCAGACGAGCAGTACGTC. As protein: CASSLRTGPDEQYV.

There are many counts of this clonotype. This chain connects TRBV7-3 to TRBJ2-3; the D gene is possibly TRBD2 (6 bases). V lost 2 bases, J lost 1 base, and 13 bases lay in between. This CDR3 contains 16 residues. The germline V gene has CDR1 SGHTA and CDR2 FQGTGA. The DNA of the CDR3 is TGTGCCAGCAGCTTAGGTACAGCGGGCCGCACAGATACGCAGTATTTT. Its translation is CASSLGTAGRTDTQYF.

This clonotype was seen at least ten times. V and J are TRBV5-4 and TRBJ1-4, with D possibly matching TRBD1 (6 bases). The ends were cut back, 3 bases at V and 5 bases at J, with 11 bases in the middle. This CDR3 comprises 14 residues. Germline CDR1 and CDR2: SGHNT and YYREEE (reference sequence). The CDR3 sequence is CASSYGQLNEKLFF. The CDR3, as DNA: TGTGCCAGCAGCTATGGACAGCTGAATGAAAAACTGTTTTTT.